This T cell receptor beta chain was recorded in a study of T cell repertoires in cytomegalovirus infection. This clonotype was seen many times. Germline assignment: CDR1 SNHLY and CDR2 FYNNEI. V lost 4 bases, J lost 2 bases, and 18 bases lay in between. The CDR3 length is 17 residues. TCRdb re-called the reads with MiXCR, one entry per CDR3 protein. The data hold over 300,000 distinct CDR3 sequences, with under 20% observed a single time. Material for sequencing was PBMCs. This rearrangement joins TRBV2 to TRBJ1-3; maybe TRBD1 (5 bases). The TCR sequence derives from a human donor in good health (CMV status not recorded). Some clones in this sample may be carry-over from other donors' samples. CDR3 sequence: CASSAVWGTLPGNTIYF. CDR3 sequence (DNA): TGTGCCAGCAGTGCGGTATGGGGCACTCTGCCTGGAAACACCATATATTTT.